What follows describes a single T cell receptor (beta chain). These data originate in a study of blood T cell repertoires in COVID-19. In the study overall: The analysed material was cDNA or gDNA that came from T cells, B-cell-depleted T cells, or PBMCs.

The germline gives CDR1 WNHNN, CDR2 SYGVQD (reference sequence). CDR3 length equals 14 residues. Trimming at V came to 10 bases and at J to 9 bases, leaving 10 bases not matched to a gene. Authors' data handling: Estimated nucleated cell counts came from reference gene primer amplification. Sequencing used immunoSEQ multiplex PCR; TCRdb keeps in-frame clones, though not all of them. The V and J calls and clone size are taken from that table; D and trimming were inferred from the DNA. This repertoire shows about 110,000 clones, approximately 90% found once; its top ten account for roughly 5%. The receptor comes from a human donor in a cohort sampled during active COVID-19. The sample comprised peripheral blood. This rearrangement joins TRBV10-1 to TRBJ1-6; 9 bases fit TRBD1. CDR3 residues: CAKCPGQGVSPLHF. Written as DNA, the CDR3 is TGCGCCAAGTGCCCGGGACAGGGTGTTTCACCCCTCCACTTT.